This T cell receptor beta chain was documented in a study of PD-1 blockade in classical Hodgkin lymphoma. For the study at large: Every 2 weeks, patients had 3 mg/kg nivolumab intravenously. Study outcomes and limitations: Complete responders possessed baseline diversity comparable to newly diagnosed patients.

For this clone: Its antigen is undetermined.

Described time point: cycle 4 day 1 (C4D1), after more than five weeks of nivolumab. Every patient had relapsed following autologous stem cell transplantation, and cohorts differed in brentuximab vedotin exposure. The CDR3 totals 18 residues. CDR1 LNHNV and CDR2 YYDKDF come from the germline V gene (reference sequence). The junction had 13 bases not matched to a gene; V was cut back by 0 bases and J by 3 bases. This table comes from immunoSEQ multiplex PCR, and its TCRdb copy is limited to in-frame clones, with some not included. The table lists approximately 90,000 clones, about 83% of them singletons.

The chain couples TRBV15 to TRBJ2-7, with 8 bases matching TRBD2. Sample: peripheral blood mononuclear cells (PBMCs), taken before the fourth cycle of nivolumab. The sequence was collected from a human donor with classical Hodgkin lymphoma. This CDR3 is CATSRDRGSGKIYYEQYF. CDR3 nucleotide sequence: TGTGCCACCAGCAGAGATCGGGGTAGCGGGAAAATATACTACGAGCAGTACTTC.